This entry lists 6 T cell receptor beta chains sequenced from one sample in a study of T-cell reconstitution after alpha-beta-depleted transplantation in children. Construction of the TCRbeta library involved unique molecular identifiers. TCRdb processed the PCR reads anew with MiXCR; each CDR3 protein has one entry. The sample has over 550,000 distinct CDR3 sequences, 8% to 11% seen once. The specimen comprised PBMCs from the stem cell graft donor, sampled from the stem cell graft. The origin of the receptors is a human donor who donated a stem cell graft to a child with acute myeloid leukemia.

This clonotype occurred many times. J is TRBJ2-1 and V is TRBV3-1; D is unresolved. The V gene's germline CDR1 is LGHDT and CDR2 YNNKEL (reference sequence). V gave up 4 bases and J gave up 7 bases, with 11 bases separating them. This CDR3 is 13 amino acids long. CDR3 residues: CASSPDLKNEQFF. The DNA for the CDR3 is TGTGCCAGCAGCCCAGACTTAAAGAATGAGCAGTTCTTC.

In this sample, this clonotype turned up many times. CDR3 region: CASSLSSYNEQFF. Here the CDR3 DNA reads TGTGCCAGCAGCTTGAGCTCCTACAATGAGCAGTTCTTC. This rearrangement joins TRBV7-3 to TRBJ2-1, with D hard to call. Trimming shortened V by 3 bases and J by 0 bases, and 3 bases separated the two germline ends. CDR1 and CDR2 (germline): SGHTA, FQGTGA. The CDR3 totals 13 residues.

This clonotype was recorded a few times. V usage is TRBV6-5 and J usage is TRBJ1-6; 7 bases fit TRBD1. Germline loops: CDR1 MNHEY, CDR2 SVGAGI. Trimming at V came to 3 bases and at J to 8 bases, leaving 4 bases not matched to a gene. The CDR3 is 14 amino acids. The CDR3 sequence: CASSYRDRDSPLHF. The DNA of the CDR3 is TGTGCCAGCAGTTATCGAGACAGGGATTCACCCCTCCACTTT.

The chain carries TRBV29-1 and TRBJ1-1; 8 bases match TRBD1. V lost 1 base and J lost 4; bases outside the gene matches: 5. The CDR3 sequence is 14 residues long. CDR1 is SQVTM, CDR2 ANQGSEA, per germline. The CDR3 bases are TGCAGCGTTGAAGTCGGTACAGGGGGCACTGAAGCTTTCTTT. Its translation: CSVEVGTGGTEAFF.

This clonotype was counted ten times or more. The rearrangement joins TRBV20-1 to TRBJ2-3; TRBD1 or TRBD2 may be the D gene (5 bases each). CDR1 DFQATT and CDR2 SNEGSKA come from the germline V gene (reference sequence). CDR3 size: 13 residues. The ends were cut back, 5 bases at V and 5 bases at J, with 14 bases in the middle. Here the CDR3 DNA reads TGCAGTGCTCCACGGGACGGAGGAGATACGCAGTATTTT. The encoded protein is CSAPRDGGDTQYF.

This chain connects TRBV20-1 to TRBJ1-2; no definite D call. Looked up from germline, CDR1 is DFQATT and CDR2 is SNEGSKA (reference sequence). Trimming shortened V by 4 bases and J by 6 bases, and 12 bases separated the two germline ends. The CDR3 runs 12 residues. The CDR3 loop reads CSAKFGVNGYTF. The CDR3 coding sequence is TGCAGTGCTAAATTCGGCGTTAATGGCTACACCTTC.